The source of this T cell receptor (beta chain) is a study of PD-1 blockade in classical Hodgkin lymphoma. Study observations and caveats: The authors excluded patients who started nivolumab under 1 year after ASCT. By C4D1 there was a significant rise in CD4+ TCR diversity but not in CD8+ TCR diversity.

Germline-derived CDR1 and CDR2 are SGHNT and YYREEE (reference sequence). CDR3 length equals 18 residues. The trim removed 0 bases at V and 3 bases at J, leaving 10 bases unmatched. Regarding this clone: Its antigen remains unidentified.

Relapses following autologous stem cell transplantation were seen in all patients, with brentuximab vedotin exposure varying. The table came from immunoSEQ multiplex PCR; TCRdb's copy has only in-frame clones and leaves some out. The table lists about 100,000 clones, approximately 90% of them singletons, with about 6.4% in the top ten. Sequencing used peripheral blood mononuclear cells (PBMCs), obtained before the second cycle of nivolumab. This TCR derives from a human donor with classical Hodgkin lymphoma. This chain connects TRBV5-4 to TRBJ2-2, with 8 bases matching TRBD2. CDR3 DNA sequence: TGTGCCAGCAGCTTGGACGCTGGAGCGGGGGTCGACACCGGGGAGCTGTTTTTT. Translated, it gives CASSLDAGAGVDTGELFF.